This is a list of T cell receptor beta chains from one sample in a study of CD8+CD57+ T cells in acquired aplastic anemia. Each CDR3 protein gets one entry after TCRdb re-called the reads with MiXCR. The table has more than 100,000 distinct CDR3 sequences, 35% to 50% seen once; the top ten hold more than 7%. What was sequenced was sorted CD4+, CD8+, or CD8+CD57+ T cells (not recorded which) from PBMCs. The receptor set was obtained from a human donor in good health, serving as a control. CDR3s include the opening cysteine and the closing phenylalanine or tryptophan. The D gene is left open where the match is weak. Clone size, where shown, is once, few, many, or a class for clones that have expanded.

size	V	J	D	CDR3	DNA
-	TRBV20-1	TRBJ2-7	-	CSARETVFPYEQYF	TGCAGTGCTAGAGAGACCGTCTTCCCCTACGAGCAGTACTTC
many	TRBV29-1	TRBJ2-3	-	CSARTTGSLTQYF	TGCAGCGCTCGGACCACGGGGTCGTTGACGCAGTATTTT
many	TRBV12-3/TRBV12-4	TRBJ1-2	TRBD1	CASSLPDRAGGYTF	TGTGCCAGCAGTCTGCCGGACAGGGCAGGTGGCTACACCTTC
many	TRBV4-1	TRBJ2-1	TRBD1	CASSLFGTGYNEQFF	TGCGCCAGCAGCCTTTTCGGGACAGGCTACAATGAGCAGTTCTTC
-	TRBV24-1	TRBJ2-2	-	CATSDPRTQTGELFF	TGTGCCACCAGTGATCCTAGGACGCAAACCGGGGAGCTGTTTTTT
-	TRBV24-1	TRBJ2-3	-	CATSDLPAASTDTQYF	TGTGCCACCAGTGATTTGCCCGCGGCAAGCACAGATACGCAGTATTTT
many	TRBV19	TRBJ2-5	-	CASSMTGEQETQYF	TGTGCCAGTAGTATGACAGGAGAACAAGAGACCCAGTACTTC
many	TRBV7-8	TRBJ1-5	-	CASSRGPGEPQHF	TGTGCCAGCAGTCGAGGTCCGGGGGAGCCCCAGCATTTT
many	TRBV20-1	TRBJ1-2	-	CSARDLRLNYGYTF	TGCAGTGCTAGAGATCTCCGCCTTAACTATGGCTACACCTTC
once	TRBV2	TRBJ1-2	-	CASSEARGTGGYTF	TGTGCCAGCAGTGAAGCAAGGGGTACGGGCGGCTACACCTTC
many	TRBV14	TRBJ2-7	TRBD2	CASSQLQAGVGLRQYF	TGTGCCAGCAGCCAACTCCAAGCGGGAGTAGGGTTGCGGCAGTACTTC
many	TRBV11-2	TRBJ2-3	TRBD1	CASSSRIGQGADTQYF	TGTGCCAGCAGCTCGCGAATTGGACAGGGAGCAGATACGCAGTATTTT
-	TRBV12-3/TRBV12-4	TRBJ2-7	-	CASTPGGGTAEYF	TGTGCCAGCACGCCCGGGGGAGGGACAGCGGAGTACTTC
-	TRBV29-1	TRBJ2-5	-	CSLESVQETQYF	TGCAGCTTGGAGTCAGTACAAGAGACCCAGTACTTC
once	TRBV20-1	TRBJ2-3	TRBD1	CSARRQGRSDTQYF	TGCAGTGCTAGAAGACAGGGTAGGTCAGATACGCAGTATTTT
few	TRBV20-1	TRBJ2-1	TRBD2	CSARVRLAGSSSYNEQFF	TGCAGTGCTAGAGTGAGACTAGCGGGTTCTAGCTCCTACAATGAGCAGTTCTTC
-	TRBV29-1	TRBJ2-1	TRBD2	CSVEYGTSAYNEQFF	TGCAGCGTTGAATATGGGACTAGCGCATACAATGAGCAGTTCTTC
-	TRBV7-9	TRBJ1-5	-	CASSLELNQPQHF	TGCGCCAGCAGCTTGGAGTTAAATCAGCCCCAGCATTTT
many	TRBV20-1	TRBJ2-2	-	CSARVSGAPNTGELFF	TGCAGTGCTAGAGTCTCGGGGGCTCCGAACACCGGGGAGCTGTTTTTT
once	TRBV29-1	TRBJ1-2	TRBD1	CSVGDRALTF	TGCAGCGTTGGAGACAGGGCACTCACCTTC
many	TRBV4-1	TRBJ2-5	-	CASSQVGTQYF	TGCGCCAGCAGCCAAGTCGGGACCCAGTACTTC
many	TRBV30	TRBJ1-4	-	CAWSGGPDEKLFF	TGTGCCTGGAGCGGTGGGCCGGATGAAAAACTGTTTTTT
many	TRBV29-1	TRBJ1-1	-	CSVGKRSVNTEAFF	TGCAGCGTTGGAAAAAGGTCGGTGAACACTGAAGCTTTCTTT
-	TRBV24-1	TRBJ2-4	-	CATSDTRNIQYF	TGTGCCACCAGTGATACTAGAAACATTCAGTACTTC
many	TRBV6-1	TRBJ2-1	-	CASSGWGGPSEQFF	TGTGCCAGCAGTGGATGGGGGGGGCCGAGTGAGCAGTTCTTC
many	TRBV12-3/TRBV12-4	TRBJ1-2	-	CASSSSKGVRMIYGYTF	TGTGCCAGCAGTTCGAGTAAGGGGGTCCGTATGATCTATGGCTACACCTTC
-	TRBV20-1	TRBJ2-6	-	CSARTIANVLTF	TGCAGTGCTAGGACAATAGCCAACGTCCTGACTTTC
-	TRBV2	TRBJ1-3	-	CASRKNRISGNTIYF	TGTGCCAGCAGGAAGAACAGGATCTCTGGAAACACCATATATTTT
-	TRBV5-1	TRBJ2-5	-	CASSLEVAVSGETQYF	TGTGCCAGCAGCTTGGAGGTTGCGGTTTCTGGGGAGACCCAGTACTTC
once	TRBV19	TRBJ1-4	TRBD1	CASSIGGGGWVNEKLFF	TGTGCCAGTAGTATTGGCGGAGGGGGCTGGGTTAATGAAAAACTGTTTTTT
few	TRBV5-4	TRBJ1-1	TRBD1	CASSKGQRNTGAFF	TGTGCCAGCAGCAAGGGACAGAGGAACACTGGAGCTTTCTTT
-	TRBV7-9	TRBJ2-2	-	CASSLEGFGELFF	TGTGCCAGCAGCTTAGAGGGATTCGGGGAGCTGTTTTTT
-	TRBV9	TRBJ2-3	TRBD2	CASSVTSGRSADTQYF	TGTGCCAGCAGCGTGACTAGCGGGAGGTCGGCAGATACGCAGTATTTT
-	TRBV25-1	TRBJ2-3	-	CASSDGPRGPYSTDTRYF	TGTGCCAGCAGTGACGGTCCCAGGGGTCCCTATAGCACAGATACGCGGTATTTT
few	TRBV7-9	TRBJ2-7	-	CASSLYEQYF	TGTGCCAGCAGTCTGTACGAGCAGTACTTC
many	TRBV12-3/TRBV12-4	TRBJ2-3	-	CASSLGGAGFDTQYF	TGTGCCAGCAGTTTAGGGGGGGCCGGGTTTGATACGCAGTATTTT
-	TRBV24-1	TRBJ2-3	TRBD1	CATSLGTDTDTQYF	TGTGCCACCAGCCTTGGGACAGACACAGATACGCAGTATTTT
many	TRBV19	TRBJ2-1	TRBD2	CASRPLAGGGFEQFF	TGTGCCAGTAGACCCCTAGCGGGAGGAGGATTTGAGCAGTTCTTC
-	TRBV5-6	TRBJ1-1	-	CASSLMGELGEAFF	TGTGCCAGCAGCTTGATGGGAGAATTGGGCGAAGCTTTCTTT
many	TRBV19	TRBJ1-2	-	CASSQDSWYGYTF	TGTGCCAGTAGCCAGGACTCGTGGTATGGCTACACCTTC
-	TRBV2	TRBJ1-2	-	CASRTVQGRYGYTF	TGTGCCAGCAGAACAGTACAGGGTCGATATGGCTACACCTTC
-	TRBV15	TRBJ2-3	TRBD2	CTTSLGPSGSTGTQYF	TGTACCACCAGTTTAGGGCCTAGCGGTAGCACAGGTACGCAGTATTTT
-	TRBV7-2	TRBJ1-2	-	CASSLVDPFNGYTF	TGTGCCAGCAGCTTAGTTGACCCATTCAATGGCTACACCTTC
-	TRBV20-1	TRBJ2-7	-	CSAHARNEQYF	TGCAGTGCCCACGCTCGTAACGAGCAGTACTTC
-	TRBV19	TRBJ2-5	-	CASSSGTQLGETQYF	TGTGCCAGTAGTTCTGGGACCCAACTTGGGGAGACCCAGTACTTC
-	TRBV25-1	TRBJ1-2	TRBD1	CASTIRGRNYGYTF	TGTGCCAGCACAATCAGGGGGCGGAACTATGGCTACACCTTC
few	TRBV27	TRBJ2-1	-	CASSLSGKQSNEQFF	TGTGCCAGCAGTTTATCGGGTAAGCAGAGCAATGAGCAGTTCTTC
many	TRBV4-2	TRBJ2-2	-	CASSHVQSRELFF	TGTGCCAGCAGCCATGTACAGAGTCGGGAGCTGTTTTTT
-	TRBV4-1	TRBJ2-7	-	CASSRATYEQYF	TGCGCCAGCAGCCGGGCCACCTACGAGCAGTACTTC
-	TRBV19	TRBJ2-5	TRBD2	CASSILGGYQETQYF	TGTGCCAGTAGTATATTGGGGGGGTACCAAGAGACCCAGTACTTC
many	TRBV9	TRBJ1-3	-	CASSVDPGWGNTIYF	TGTGCCAGCAGCGTAGATCCGGGCTGGGGAAACACCATATATTTT
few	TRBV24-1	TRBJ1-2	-	CATSVGSNYGYTF	TGTGCCACCAGTGTGGGCAGTAACTATGGCTACACCTTC
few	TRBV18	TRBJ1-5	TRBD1	CASSSDRVNQPQHF	TGTGCCAGCTCATCAGACAGGGTCAATCAGCCCCAGCATTTT